This entry lists 19 T cell receptor beta chains sequenced from one sample in a study of T-cell reconstitution after alpha-beta-depleted transplantation in children. A library of TCRbeta sequences, prepared with unique molecular identifiers, was generated. TCRdb passed the PCR reads through MiXCR, listing each CDR3 protein once. The table has about 420,000 distinct CDR3 sequences, roughly 11% seen once; the top ten hold roughly 5.1%. The starting material was PBMCs from the stem cell graft donor, obtained from the stem cell graft. Every receptor here comes from a human donor who donated a stem cell graft to a child with acute myeloid leukemia.

The chain joins TRBV13 to TRBJ2-1, with 14 nucleotides matching TRBD2. The ends lost 4 bases at V and 7 bases at J; junction bases unmatched: 9. In germline, CDR1 is PRHDT, CDR2 FYEKMQ (reference sequence). CDR3 size: 17 residues. CDR3: CASSSETRTSGGNEQFF. CDR3 sequence (DNA): TGTGCCAGCAGCTCCGAGACTAGGACTAGCGGGGGGAATGAGCAGTTCTTC.

The genes are TRBV5-1 and TRBJ1-5; D not certain. V shed 4 bases and J shed 6 bases, with 11 bases lying between them. Per the germline V gene, CDR1 is SGHRS and CDR2 is YFSETQ. This CDR3 has 13 amino acids. CDR3 coding DNA: TGCGCCAGCAGCCTGTACGGGAGTCAGCCCCAGCATTTT. Protein product: CASSLYGSQPQHF.

In this sample, this clonotype turned up a few times. The chain joins TRBV5-1 to TRBJ2-5; the match to TRBD2 covers 10 bases. J gave up 3 bases and V 1 base, and 3 bases lay outside the gene matches. Germline V gene data show CDR1 as SGHRS and CDR2 as YFSETQ. This CDR3 is built from 15 residues. The CDR3 reads CASSLWLAGEETQYF. As DNA, the CDR3 is TGCGCCAGCAGCTTGTGGCTAGCGGGGGAAGAGACCCAGTACTTC.

The table lists this clonotype with a few counts. The chain couples TRBV6-1 to TRBJ2-1; 11 positions match TRBD2. Germline-derived CDR1 and CDR2 are MNHNS and SASEGT. V lost 10 bases and J lost 7; bases outside the gene matches: 15. This CDR3 comprises 16 residues. The CDR3 coding sequence is TGTGCCACCCACGCGCCTTTACTAGCGGGGGAAAATGAGCAGTTCTTC. Translated, it gives CATHAPLLAGENEQFF.

This clonotype showed up just a few times. The gene calls are TRBV7-3 and TRBJ2-2; perhaps TRBD2 as D (5 bases). V gave up 2 bases and J gave up 1 base, with 8 bases separating them. The length of the CDR3 is 15 residues. Germline V lookup: CDR1 SGHTA, CDR2 FQGTGA. The CDR3 region is CASSLYEGNTGELFF. CDR3 nucleotides: TGTGCCAGCAGCTTATACGAGGGGAACACCGGGGAGCTGTTTTTT.

This rearrangement joins TRBV7-2 to TRBJ2-3; 11 positions agree with TRBD2. The germline gives CDR1 SGHTA, CDR2 FQGNSA. This CDR3 has 15 amino acids. The V and J ends lost 6 bases and 6 bases, in that order; junction bases with no gene match: 8. The chain's CDR3 is CASSRSGGAADTQYF. DNA of the CDR3: TGTGCCAGCAGTCGTAGCGGGGGGGCAGCCGATACGCAGTATTTT. The whole variable domain, filled in from reference TRBV7-2 and TRBJ2-3, reads GAGVSQSPSNKVTEKGKDVELRCDPISGHTALYWYRQSLGQGLEFLIYFQGNSAPDKSGLPSDRFSAERTGGSVSTLTIQRTQQEDSAVYLCASSRSGGAADTQYFGPGTRLTVL.

The chain couples TRBV19 to TRBJ2-1; TRBD2 agrees at 8 bases. Trimming took 6 bases from V and 7 from J; bases not matched to a gene: 20. The germline V gene encodes CDR1 LNHDA and CDR2 SQIVND (reference sequence). CDR3 length equals 18 residues. The CDR3 region is CASSVHKHPGLDPNEQFF. The CDR3 DNA follows: TGTGCCAGTAGCGTCCACAAACACCCGGGACTAGATCCGAATGAGCAGTTCTTC.

There are a few counts of this clonotype. This chain uses TRBV5-4 with TRBJ2-2; unclear D gene. CDR3 length: 13 amino acids. The V end lost 0 bases, the J end lost 7 bases, and 7 bases lay between the germline ends. The V gene's germline CDR1 is SGHNT and CDR2 YYREEE (reference sequence). The CDR3 region is CASSLARYGELFF. CDR3 DNA sequence: TGTGCCAGCAGCTTGGCTCGATACGGGGAGCTGTTTTTT.

This clonotype showed up just a few times. The CDR3 coding sequence is TGCAGTGCTAGCCTGTTAGGGCCCTCCTACAATGAGCAGTTCTTC. Amino acids: CSASLLGPSYNEQFF. The chain recombines TRBV20-1 with TRBJ2-1; D gene uncertain. The CDR3 is made up of 15 amino acids. The V end was cut by 3 bases, the J end by 0 bases, with 12 bases between. CDR1 and CDR2 from the germline V gene are DFQATT and SNEGSKA (reference sequence).

The chain has TRBV12-3 or TRBV12-4 and TRBJ1-3, with D possibly TRBD1 on 5 matching bases. V dropped 6 bases and J dropped 5 bases, with 17 bases sitting between them. The CDR3 spans 15 residues. The CDR3, as DNA: TGTGCCAGCAGGGGACCCGGGAGTCGAAGAAACACCATATATTTT. It translates to CASRGPGSRRNTIYF.

The sample holds a few counts of this clonotype. V gene TRBV5-1 combines with J gene TRBJ1-5, with D perhaps matching TRBD1 (5 bases). Trimming stripped 0 bases from V and 7 bases from J, with 11 bases between. This CDR3 comprises 14 residues. Germline CDR1 is SGHRS and CDR2 is YFSETQ. CDR3 sequence reads: CASSLEAGRQPQHF. The CDR3 DNA follows: TGCGCCAGCAGCTTGGAGGCAGGGCGGCAGCCCCAGCATTTT.

This clonotype was found a few times. The V gene is TRBV30, the J gene TRBJ1-3; D unclear. Germline CDR1 and CDR2: GTSNPN and SVGIG (reference sequence). There are 15 residues in the CDR3. Trimming took 0 bases from V and 0 from J, leaving 9 bases between them. CDR3 sequence reads: CAWSVDPASGNTIYF. For the CDR3, the DNA is TGTGCCTGGAGTGTTGATCCTGCCTCTGGAAACACCATATATTTT.

This clonotype was seen a few times. V usage is TRBV6-2 or TRBV6-3 and J usage is TRBJ2-5; TRBD2 agrees at 8 bases. This CDR3 contains 15 residues. V trimming: 5 bases; J trimming: 2 bases; junction bases outside the gene matches: 7. Germline V lookup: CDR1 MNHEY, CDR2 SVGEGT. The CDR3 loop reads CASSPTTSVQETQYF. Written as DNA, the CDR3 is TGTGCCAGCAGTCCAACGACTAGCGTTCAAGAGACCCAGTACTTC.

The genes are TRBV5-1 and TRBJ1-2; D remains unclear. The CDR3 has 15 amino acids. V was pared by 2 bases and J by 5 bases, with 16 bases between. Germline CDR1 SGHRS, CDR2 YFSETQ. The CDR3 coding sequence is TGCGCCAGCAGCTTCCAGGACGTGCTCAATTATGGCTACACCTTC. Residues: CASSFQDVLNYGYTF.

The table lists this clonotype with many counts. The chain links TRBV12-3 or TRBV12-4 to TRBJ2-7, with a weak D call TRBD1 (6 bases). The V and J ends lost 3 bases and 7 bases respectively, with 10 bases between them. This CDR3 has 12 amino acids. The CDR3 loop reads CASSFTGKEQYV. The CDR3 bases are TGTGCCAGCAGTTTTACAGGGAAGGAGCAGTACGTC.

Ten or more counts support this clonotype. The J gene is TRBJ2-1, the V gene TRBV7-9; no firm D call. Per the germline V gene, CDR1 is SEHNR and CDR2 is FQNEAQ (reference sequence). The CDR3 is 15 amino acids. V lost 5 bases, J lost 2 bases, and 13 bases lay in between. In DNA, the CDR3 is TGTGCCAGCAGCCCCCTCCGCGGAACCTACAATGAGCAGTTCTTC. Its translation: CASSPLRGTYNEQFF.

This clonotype has at least ten counts. The chain uses TRBV6-5 and TRBJ2-7; possibly TRBD1 for D (5 bases). The length of the CDR3 is 11 residues. Trimming shortened V by 10 bases and J by 6 bases, and 13 bases separated the two germline ends. CDR1 is MNHEY and CDR2 is SVGAGI in the germline V gene. CDR3 sequence reads: CATATEFEQYF. The CDR3, as DNA: TGTGCCACCGCGACAGAGTTCGAGCAGTACTTC.

In its sample, this clonotype was seen a few times. The gene calls are TRBV20-1 and TRBJ2-2, with TRBD2 matching over 8 bases. The length of the CDR3 is 14 residues. The V gene's germline CDR1 is DFQATT and CDR2 SNEGSKA (reference sequence). V lost 5 bases and J lost 5; bases outside the gene matches: 7. As DNA, the CDR3 is TGCAGTGCTCACCTCGGGGGGGGTACCGGGGAGCTGTTTTTT. This sequence encodes CSAHLGGGTGELFF.

The chain combines TRBV29-1 with TRBJ2-2, with D unclear. The V gene lost 5 bases and the J gene lost 5 bases, with 18 bases spanning the gap. Looked up from germline, CDR1 is SQVTM and CDR2 is ANQGSEA. CDR3 length: 15 residues. The CDR3 coding sequence is TGCAGCGTTTACGCGCCCCTGCCTGGGACCGGGGAGCTGTTTTTT. Protein product: CSVYAPLPGTGELFF.